Listed below are T cell receptor beta chains from one sample, sequenced in a study of blood T cell repertoires in COVID-19. The table came from immunoSEQ multiplex PCR; TCRdb's copy has only in-frame clones and leaves some out. The sample consists of some 140,000 clones, 80% to 85% of them appearing once. Sequencing input: PBMCs or T cells enriched from blood (not recorded which). The receptors originated from a middle-aged man with acute COVID-19. Both conserved end residues are part of each CDR3. Each record gives: V gene, D gene, clone size, CDR3 length, J gene, CDR3 DNA, CDR3 protein. A D gene is named only where the DNA matches it firmly. Clone size, where shown, is once, few, many, or a class for clones that have expanded.

TRBV4-1,TRBD2,-,22,TRBJ2-6,TGCGCCAGCAGCCAGGCCGTGCTAGCGGGAGGTCTTATCCCGTCTGGGGCCAACGTCCTGACTTTC,CASSQAVLAGGLIPSGANVLTF
TRBV10-2,TRBD2,-,15,TRBJ2-7,TGCGCCAGCAGTGGGAGACTAGCGGGAACCTACGAGCAGTACTTC,CASSGRLAGTYEQYF
TRBV7-2,TRBD1,-,15,TRBJ2-3,TGTGCCAGCAGCTTCGACAGGGGTCCCACAGATACGCAGTATTTT,CASSFDRGPTDTQYF
TRBV19,TRBD2,-,14,TRBJ2-3,TGTGCCAGTAGTATTGGGGGGGGCACAGATACGCAGTATTTT,CASSIGGGTDTQYF
TRBV9,-,-,16,TRBJ2-7,TGTGCCAGCAGCGTAGATGTCGGATCGAACGGGTACGAGCAGTACTTC,CASSVDVGSNGYEQYF
TRBV4-1,-,once,16,TRBJ1-4,TGCGCCAGCAGCCAAGACGACAGGATTTTCGTTGAAAAACTGTTTTTT,CASSQDDRIFVEKLFF
TRBV3-1/TRBV3-2,TRBD2,-,19,TRBJ2-3,TGTGCCAGCAGCCAAGGGACTAGCGGGAGTTACACTAGCACAGATACGCAGTATTTT,CASSQGTSGSYTSTDTQYF
TRBV6-5,-,-,13,TRBJ1-2,TGTGCCAGCAGTTACCCGCCTCCGGAGGGCTACACCTTC,CASSYPPPEGYTF
TRBV18,TRBD1,once,16,TRBJ1-6,TGTGCCAGCTCACCACCTATAACAGGGGGCGGTTTACCCCTCCACTTT,CASSPPITGGGLPLHF
TRBV6-6,TRBD1,-,15,TRBJ1-6,TGTGCCAGCATGGGAGGACAGGGTTCGGGGTCACCCCTCCACTTT,CASMGGQGSGSPLHF
TRBV6-2/TRBV6-3,TRBD2,-,17,TRBJ2-1,TGTGCCAGCAGTCAGACAGGGACTAGCGGGAGGGACAATGAGCAGTTCTTC,CASSQTGTSGRDNEQFF
TRBV4-1,-,-,16,TRBJ2-1,TGCGCCAGCAGCCAATCTCATACACAACCGGGCAATGAGCAGTTCTTC,CASSQSHTQPGNEQFF
TRBV19,-,-,15,TRBJ2-2,TGTGCCAGTAGTAGACAGAGGGGGGGCACCGGGGAGCTGTTTTTT,CASSRQRGGTGELFF
TRBV5-1,-,-,14,TRBJ1-4,TGCGCCAGCAGCTTATCAGGGGAAGGGGAAAAACTGTTTTTT,CASSLSGEGEKLFF
TRBV30,TRBD1,-,15,TRBJ1-5,TGTGCCTGGAGCGAGACAGGGAATAGCAATCAGCCCCAGCATTTT,CAWSETGNSNQPQHF
TRBV5-6,TRBD2,few,15,TRBJ2-5,TGTGCCAGCAGCTTTGGACTAGCTCCAAGGGAGACCCAGTACTTC,CASSFGLAPRETQYF
TRBV7-2,TRBD2,-,15,TRBJ2-7,TGTGCCAGCAGCTTAGACGGGGGGGCCTCCTACGAGCAGTACTTC,CASSLDGGASYEQYF
TRBV15,TRBD1,few,14,TRBJ2-5,TGTGCCACCAGCAGGGGGACAGGGCAAGAGACCCAGTACTTC,CATSRGTGQETQYF
TRBV6-2/TRBV6-3,TRBD1,-,14,TRBJ1-2,TGTGCCAGCAGTTACGGGACAGTCATCTATGGCTACACCTTC,CASSYGTVIYGYTF
TRBV12-3/TRBV12-4,-,-,13,TRBJ1-2,TGTGCCAGCAGTGCTGACGGGAACTATGGCTACACCTTC,CASSADGNYGYTF
TRBV19,TRBD2,-,16,TRBJ2-1,TGTGCCAGTACCTACGCTAGCGGGAGTATTTACAATGAGCAGTTCTTC,CASTYASGSIYNEQFF
TRBV28,-,-,15,TRBJ1-5,TGTGCCAGCAGCTCTAACCCGGAGACCAATCAGCCCCAGCATTTT,CASSSNPETNQPQHF
TRBV6-2/TRBV6-3,-,-,15,TRBJ1-5,TGTGCCAGCAGCCTCCAGGGGCGCGGGCGTCAGCCCCAGCATTTT,CASSLQGRGRQPQHF
TRBV6-1,-,-,13,TRBJ1-5,TGTGCCAGCAGTGAAGTAGTGTATCAGCCCCAGCATTTT,CASSEVVYQPQHF
TRBV5-1,-,-,16,TRBJ1-6,TGCGCCAGCAGCATAGGGCGGGGTACATCTAATTCACCCCTCCACTTT,CASSIGRGTSNSPLHF
TRBV6-2/TRBV6-3,-,-,15,TRBJ1-1,TGTGCCAGCAGTTATAACAATTTAGGGGACACTGAAGCTTTCTTT,CASSYNNLGDTEAFF
TRBV7-2,-,-,14,TRBJ1-2,TGTGCCAGCAGCTTAGCCAGAGCGAGCTATGGCTACACCTTC,CASSLARASYGYTF
TRBV4-3,-,-,14,TRBJ2-1,TGCGCCAGCAGCCAAGAATTTTCGTACAATGAGCAGTTCTTC,CASSQEFSYNEQFF